One and the same sample provided the 6 T cell receptor beta chains below, sequenced in a study of OX40 agonist ivuxolimab in advanced cancers. Some clones are missing from TCRdb's copy, which holds only in-frame ones; the method was immunoSEQ multiplex PCR. This table holds some 99,000 clones, approximately 83% found once. Here the sequenced sample was CD4+ or CD8+ T cells sorted from blood, taken in a trial of the OX40 agonist ivuxolimab. These receptors originate from an adult with an advanced solid tumor such as melanoma, head and neck, liver or kidney cancer.

This chain links TRBV15 with TRBJ2-3; D unclear. Trimming pared 0 bases from V and 6 bases from J, leaving 10 bases between. Germline CDR1 is LNHNV and CDR2 is YYDKDF (reference sequence). The CDR3 extends over 14 amino acids. CDR3 coding DNA: TGTGCCACCAGCAGAGACCGTGGCCAGGATACGCAGTATTTT. This codes for CATSRDRGQDTQYF.

The V and J genes are TRBV18 and TRBJ2-5, with D perhaps TRBD1 (6 bases). Germline lookup yields CDR1 KGHSH and CDR2 LQKENI. The CDR3 has 14 residues. V gave up 5 bases and J gave up 5 bases, with 15 bases separating them. The CDR3 loop reads CASSRQGLKETQYF. The DNA of the CDR3 is TGTGCCAGCTCAAGGCAGGGGCTTAAGGAGACCCAGTACTTC.

The V call is TRBV14, the J call TRBJ1-3; D not certain. Between the trimmed V and J ends, which lost 3 bases and 0 bases, there was a span of 15 bases. The CDR3 has 17 amino acids. The germline V gene has CDR1 SGHDN and CDR2 FVKESK. The chain's CDR3 is CASSQPPTDYSGNTIYF. The CDR3 bases are TGTGCCAGCAGCCAGCCTCCAACTGATTACTCTGGAAACACCATATATTTT.

The V gene is TRBV7-2, the J gene TRBJ2-2; TRBD1 matches at 7 bases. The CDR3 sequence is 15 residues long. The trim removed 4 bases at V and 4 bases at J, leaving 6 bases unmatched. Germline V gives CDR1 SGHTA, CDR2 FQGNSA. The DNA of the CDR3 is TGTGCCAGCAGCTCAAGACAGGGTGGCACCGGGGAGCTGTTTTTT. It yields the protein CASSSRQGGTGELFF.

This rearrangement joins TRBV6-1 to TRBJ1-1; 7 bases map to TRBD1. CDR1 MNHNS and CDR2 SASEGT come from the germline V gene. The CDR3 consists of 14 residues. J lost 2 bases, V lost 5 bases, and 5 bases had no gene match. DNA for the CDR3: TGTGCCAGCAGTCAGGGACAGACTAACACTGAAGCTTTCTTT. This translates into CASSQGQTNTEAFF.

Here the CDR3 DNA reads TGTGCCAGCAGCCAAGATCTCGGACTAGCGAGGGGGGAGCTGTTTTTT. Encoded protein: CASSQDLGLARGELFF. J is TRBJ2-2 and V is TRBV4-2; 9 bases match TRBD2. Germline loops: CDR1 LGHNA, CDR2 YNFKEQ. V was clipped by 0 bases and J by 8 bases; unmatched bases: 7. This CDR3 has 16 amino acids.